The T cell receptor beta chain described here comes from a study of control samples from healthy donors and cancer patients. Trimming took 0 bases from V and 3 from J, leaving 13 bases between them. The CDR3 totals 16 residues. Germline assignment: CDR1 SGHVS and CDR2 FQNEAQ. The method was immunoSEQ multiplex PCR; TCRdb's version includes in-frame clones alone and lacks a portion of them. The table includes around 230,000 clones, about 93% detected once. This chain uses TRBV7-8 with TRBJ2-3; the D call may be TRBD1 or TRBD2 (5 bases each). This clonotype was sampled from a man between 50 and 59 years old in good health. The sequenced sample was blood. CDR3: CASSLAPGPKTDTQYF. For the CDR3, the DNA is TGTGCCAGCAGCTTAGCCCCGGGACCCAAAACAGATACGCAGTATTTT.